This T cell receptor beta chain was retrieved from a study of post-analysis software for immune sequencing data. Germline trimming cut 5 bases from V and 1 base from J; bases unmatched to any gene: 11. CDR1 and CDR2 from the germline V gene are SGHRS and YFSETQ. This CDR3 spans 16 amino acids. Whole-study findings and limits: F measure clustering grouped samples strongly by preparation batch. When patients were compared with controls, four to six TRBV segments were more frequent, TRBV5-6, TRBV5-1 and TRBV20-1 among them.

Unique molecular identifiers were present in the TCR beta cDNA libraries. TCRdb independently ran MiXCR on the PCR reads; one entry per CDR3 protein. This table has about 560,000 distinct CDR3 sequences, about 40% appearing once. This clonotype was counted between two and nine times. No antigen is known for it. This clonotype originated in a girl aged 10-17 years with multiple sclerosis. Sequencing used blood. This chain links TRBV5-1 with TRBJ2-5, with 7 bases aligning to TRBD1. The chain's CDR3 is CASSPRGGELQETQYF. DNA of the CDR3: TGCGCCAGCAGTCCCAGAGGGGGCGAACTCCAAGAGACCCAGTACTTC.